The sequence of this T cell receptor (beta chain) was determined in a study of blood T cell repertoires in COVID-19. Study in general: PBMCs, B-cell-depleted T cells, or T cells provided the cDNA or gDNA that made up the material.

In the authors' methods: Using reference gene primer amplification, nucleated cell counts were estimated. Method: immunoSEQ multiplex PCR; TCRdb's copy keeps in-frame clones and lacks some. V and J calls and clone size are as listed in that table; D and trimming were resolved from the DNA. The sample includes some 240,000 clones, roughly 80% of them seen just once. The CDR3 loop spans 18 amino acids. V dropped 5 bases and J dropped 0; count of bases not matched to a gene: 10. From germline, CDR1 is KGHDR and CDR2 SFDVKD. Cohort placement rested on clinical history that participants reported themselves.

Sequencing was carried out using PBMCs or T cells enriched from blood (not recorded which). The TCR sequence derives from a man aged 30 to 39 with acute COVID-19. The gene calls are TRBV24-1 and TRBJ1-5, with 9 bases aligning to TRBD1. CDR3 residues: CATSGGTGPLNSNQPQHF. For the CDR3, the DNA is TGTGCCACCAGTGGGGGGACAGGGCCCCTAAATAGCAATCAGCCCCAGCATTTT.